These 31 T cell receptor beta chains came from one sample sequenced in a study of identical twins. Via MiXCR, TCRdb re-called the 5' RACE reads, giving one row per CDR3 protein. The sample has 1.5 million to 2 million distinct CDR3 sequences, about 32% seen once. Sequenced: cord blood. The receptors stem from a newborn girl in good health.

This clonotype was observed a few times. The CDR3 loop is CSASVRTTEAFF. CDR3 DNA: TGCAGTGCTAGCGTCAGGACCACTGAAGCTTTCTTT. V gene TRBV20-1 combines with J gene TRBJ1-1, with unresolved D. V was clipped by 3 bases and J by 4 bases, with 9 bases between them. This CDR3 has 12 residues. The germline CDR1 and CDR2 sequences are DFQATT and SNEGSKA (reference sequence).

The table lists this clonotype with a few counts. This chain uses TRBV3-1 with TRBJ2-5; 10 positions match TRBD2. With 0 bases clipped from V and 5 bases from J, the junction kept 9 bases outside the gene matches. The CDR3 extends over 17 amino acids. Germline-derived CDR1 and CDR2 are LGHDT and YNNKEL (reference sequence). CDR3 DNA sequence: TGTGCCAGCAGCCAAGAGCTCCTGGGACTAGCGAGCGAGACCCAGTACTTC. Encoded protein: CASSQELLGLASETQYF.

In this sample, this clonotype turned up a few times. The rearrangement links TRBV24-1 to TRBJ2-3, with 9 bases lining up with TRBD1. CDR1 KGHDR and CDR2 SFDVKD come from the germline V gene. Trimming took 4 bases from V and 4 from J; bases not matched to a gene: 5. The CDR3 extends over 15 amino acids. CDR3 sequence (DNA): TGTGCCACCAGTGACCCCCGACAGGGGGCAGATACGCAGTATTTT. Residues: CATSDPRQGADTQYF.

The chain couples TRBV29-1 to TRBJ1-2; perhaps TRBD1 as D (5 bases). Germline V gene lookup returns CDR1 SQVTM and CDR2 ANQGSEA. The V and J ends lost 6 bases and 6 bases respectively, with 11 bases between them. The CDR3 runs 11 residues. CDR3 in DNA: TGCAGCGTGCCCGGGACTGATGGCTACACCTTC. Its translation: CSVPGTDGYTF.

This clonotype came up a few times. This chain uses TRBV20-1 with TRBJ2-7; either TRBD1 or TRBD2 may fit D (6 bases each). This CDR3 comprises 15 residues. With 2 bases removed from V and 2 bases from J, the gap between germline ends came to 16 bases. Germline assignment: CDR1 DFQATT and CDR2 SNEGSKA (reference sequence). CDR3 bases: TGCAGTGCTAGATCCCGGGGGCGTAGTACCTACGAGCAGTACTTC. Translating gives CSARSRGRSTYEQYF.

The chain recombines TRBV5-1 with TRBJ2-3; the match to TRBD2 covers 9 bases. The germline V gene encodes CDR1 SGHRS and CDR2 YFSETQ. The CDR3 contains 18 residues. V dropped 2 bases and J dropped 2; count of bases not matched to a gene: 12. CDR3 coding DNA: TGCGCCAGCAGCTTCGAAGCTAGCGGGGCTTTGATCACAGATACGCAGTATTTT. Its protein is CASSFEASGALITDTQYF.

The rearrangement uses TRBV20-1 and TRBJ2-1; 8 nucleotides agree with TRBD2. The J segment lost 4 bases and the V segment lost 6 bases, leaving 8 bases of the junction unmatched. CDR1 DFQATT and CDR2 SNEGSKA come from the germline V gene (reference sequence). The CDR3 extends over 14 amino acids. The CDR3 nucleotides read TGCAGTGCCAAGCCGGGACTAGTGTACAATGAGCAGTTCTTC. Its translation: CSAKPGLVYNEQFF.

This clonotype was observed a handful of times. The chain links TRBV20-1 to TRBJ2-4; TRBD1 is a possible D gene (5 bases). The CDR3 is made up of 15 amino acids. Germline-derived CDR1 and CDR2 are DFQATT and SNEGSKA (reference sequence). V was pared by 4 bases and J by 0 bases, with 13 bases between. The CDR3 DNA sequence: TGCAGTGCTATCAGGGCGCTACTAGCCAAAAACATTCAGTACTTC. Its translation is CSAIRALLAKNIQYF.

The rearrangement uses TRBV28 and TRBJ2-7; D possibly corresponds to TRBD2 (6 bases). Germline V gene sequence: CDR1 MDHEN, CDR2 SYDVKM. The CDR3 runs 13 residues. Trimming cost V 5 bases and J 9 bases, with 17 bases left between them. The DNA for the CDR3 is TGTGCCAGCAGTAGACTAGGTCTCGTAGGGCAGTACTTC. It yields the protein CASSRLGLVGQYF.

The rearrangement links TRBV7-9 to TRBJ1-2; tentative D call: TRBD1 (6 bases). Germline lookup yields CDR1 SEHNR and CDR2 FQNEAQ (reference sequence). The CDR3 loop spans 15 amino acids. Trimming shortened V by 1 base and J by 4 bases, and 13 bases separated the two germline ends. CDR3 in DNA: TGTGCCAGCAGCTTAGACAGGGAGGGAATCTATGGCTACACCTTC. It specifies CASSLDREGIYGYTF.

In this sample, this clonotype turned up once. This chain connects TRBV7-2 to TRBJ2-1; 11 bases are shared with TRBD2. Germline V gives CDR1 SGHTA, CDR2 FQGNSA. There are 16 residues in the CDR3. The V and J ends lost 8 bases and 2 bases, in that order; junction bases with no gene match: 8. DNA of the CDR3: TGTGCCAGCGGCTCCGTTAGCGGGGGGGCCTACAATGAGCAGTTCTTC. Residues: CASGSVSGGAYNEQFF. Drawing the rest from reference TRBV7-2 and TRBJ2-1, the complete variable domain is GAGVSQSPSNKVTEKGKDVELRCDPISGHTALYWYRQSLGQGLEFLIYFQGNSAPDKSGLPSDRFSAERTGGSVSTLTIQRTQQEDSAVYLCASGSVSGGAYNEQFFGPGTRLTVL.

This clonotype appeared a few times. The rearrangement joins TRBV10-3 to TRBJ1-5; 7 bases are a match to TRBD1. Germline lookup yields CDR1 ENHRY and CDR2 SYGVKD. The CDR3 is made up of 18 amino acids. Unmatched junction bases numbered 14, after V lost 6 bases and J lost 0 bases. The CDR3: CAIRVATLGQNSNQPQHF. CDR3 bases: TGTGCCATCAGGGTGGCTACCTTGGGACAGAATAGCAATCAGCCCCAGCATTTT.

The J gene is TRBJ2-5, the V gene TRBV9; D may match TRBD1 or TRBD2 (6 bases each). Germline V gene lookup returns CDR1 SGDLS and CDR2 YYNGEE. The CDR3 runs 18 residues. V dropped 3 bases and J dropped 1 base, with 22 bases sitting between them. CDR3 sequence reads: CASSGGGGLSITQETQYF. CDR3 nucleotide sequence: TGTGCCAGCAGCGGAGGAGGGGGACTTTCGATCACCCAAGAGACCCAGTACTTC.

This chain uses TRBV6-1 with TRBJ1-5; 7 nucleotides align to TRBD1. This CDR3 has 16 amino acids. Losses at the gene ends were 1 base for V and 3 bases for J; bases not matched to a gene: 6. CDR1 is MNHNS and CDR2 is SASEGT in the germline V gene. The CDR3 nucleotides read TGTGCCAGCAGTGAAGAACCCAGGGGGGACAATCAGCCCCAGCATTTT. Translating it yields CASSEEPRGDNQPQHF.

The table lists this clonotype with a count of one. The V gene is TRBV27, the J gene TRBJ1-6; the D is unclear. The V gene's germline CDR1 is MNHEY and CDR2 SMNVEV (reference sequence). The V and J ends lost 5 bases and 7 bases respectively, with 15 bases between them. This CDR3 spans 15 amino acids. CDR3 sequence: CASSPIGRSNSPLHF. The DNA for the CDR3 is TGTGCCAGCAGTCCCATAGGCCGGAGCAATTCACCCCTCCACTTT.

A word on this clonotype: A read error may account for a junction end that differs from germline. The V call is TRBV7-9, the J call TRBJ2-3, with 10 bases identical to TRBD2. CDR1 and CDR2 (germline): SEHNR, FQNEAQ (reference sequence). CDR3 length equals 18 residues. CDR3: CASSLRVQREGRTGTQYF. The DNA of the CDR3 is TGTGCCAGCAGCTTAAGAGTACAGCGGGAGGGCCGCACAGGTACGCAGTATTTT.

The sample holds a few counts of this clonotype. The chain carries TRBV12-3 or TRBV12-4 and TRBJ2-1; TRBD2 might be the D (5 bases). V lost 4 bases and J 12 bases, leaving 16 bases between the germline ends. This CDR3 contains 13 residues. DNA for the CDR3: TGTGCCAGCAGTTCACAACAGCGCGGAGGGCAGTTCTTC. It yields the protein CASSSQQRGGQFF.

The DNA of the CDR3 is TGTGCCATCAAGGGCGCGAGCTCCTACGAGCAGTACTTC. This gives the protein CAIKGASSYEQYF. J is TRBJ2-7 and V is TRBV10-3, with D hard to call. V was cut by 7 bases and J by 0 bases, with 10 bases left in between. The CDR3 is 13 residues long. Germline CDR1 reads ENHRY; CDR2 reads SYGVKD.

This chain connects TRBV6-4 to TRBJ2-3; possible D gene TRBD1, 6 bases. V lost 4 bases to trimming and J lost 3 bases, with 14 bases between them. Germline V gene data show CDR1 as MRHNA and CDR2 as SNTAGT. CDR3 size: 15 residues. The CDR3 DNA follows: TGTGCCAGCAGTGTGGGGACACTTGCGACAGATACGCAGTATTTT. It codes for CASSVGTLATDTQYF.

The chain couples TRBV4-2 to TRBJ1-2, with 10 bases matching TRBD1. V lost 4 bases and J lost 5; bases outside the gene matches: 7. The V gene's germline CDR1 is LGHNA and CDR2 YNFKEQ. CDR3 length: 15 residues. In nucleotides, the CDR3 is TGTGCCAGCAGCCGGGAAACGGGACAGGGGTATGGCTACACCTTC. Translated, it gives CASSRETGQGYGYTF.

This clonotype appeared a few times. This rearrangement joins TRBV3-1 to TRBJ2-4; 8 bases are a match to TRBD1. The trim removed 2 bases at V and 6 bases at J, leaving 9 bases unmatched. The germline V gene encodes CDR1 LGHDT and CDR2 YNNKEL (reference sequence). This CDR3 comprises 16 residues. The CDR3 sequence: CASSQILTDRGNIQYF. CDR3 nucleotides: TGTGCCAGCAGCCAAATTTTGACTGACAGGGGAAACATTCAGTACTTC.

The chain combines TRBV27 with TRBJ2-7; D perhaps matches TRBD2 (5 bases). Between the trimmed V and J ends, which lost 2 bases and 3 bases, there was a span of 17 bases. The CDR3 loop spans 16 amino acids. CDR1 is MNHEY, CDR2 SMNVEV, per germline (reference sequence). The CDR3 sequence: CASSLNPGPGVYEQYF. CDR3 DNA: TGTGCCAGCAGTTTAAATCCGGGCCCCGGGGTCTACGAGCAGTACTTC.

The sample holds a few counts of this clonotype. The rearrangement uses TRBV4-2 and TRBJ2-1; D gene unclear. The V gene's germline CDR1 is LGHNA and CDR2 YNFKEQ. CDR3 size: 13 residues. V shed 1 base and J shed 7 bases, with 8 bases lying between them. DNA for the CDR3: TGTGCCAGCAGCCAAGTTATGAAAAATGAGCAGTTCTTC. It translates to CASSQVMKNEQFF.

The V gene is TRBV12-3 or TRBV12-4, the J gene TRBJ1-5; D gene uncertain. Trimming took 7 bases from V and 1 from J, leaving 11 bases between them. CDR3 length: 14 residues. The CDR3, as DNA: TGTGCCAGCAAGCCCGGACGGAGCAATCAGCCCCAGCATTTT. Protein: CASKPGRSNQPQHF.

This clonotype appeared a few times. The gene calls are TRBV6-6 and TRBJ1-1, with D uncertain. The germline V gene encodes CDR1 MNHNY and CDR2 SVGAGI (reference sequence). The CDR3 totals 15 residues. Trimming cost V 4 bases and J 5 bases, with 17 bases left between them. The CDR3 loop reads CASSLKTDSGTEAFF. The CDR3 DNA reads as TGTGCCAGCAGTTTGAAAACTGATAGTGGAACTGAAGCTTTCTTT.

This clonotype turned up a few times. This chain joins TRBV9 and TRBJ1-6, with D unclear. The V gene lost 0 bases and the J gene lost 10 bases, with 11 bases spanning the gap. CDR3 length equals 14 residues. Germline V lookup: CDR1 SGDLS, CDR2 YYNGEE. The CDR3 reads CASSVDVSFSPLHF. The CDR3 DNA reads as TGTGCCAGCAGCGTAGATGTCAGCTTCTCACCCCTCCACTTT.

The rearrangement joins TRBV12-2 to TRBJ1-2. TRBV12-2 is noted as a pseudogene. This CDR3 spans 15 amino acids. CDR3 amino acids: CASRLRMTRNYGYTF. The CDR3 DNA is TGTGCAAGTCGCTTACGAATGACAAGGAACTATGGCTACACCTTC.

The V and J genes are TRBV20-1 and TRBJ2-3; no firm D call. The CDR3 runs to 14 residues. With 3 bases removed from V and 0 bases from J, the gap between germline ends came to 10 bases. Germline CDR1 DFQATT, CDR2 SNEGSKA (reference sequence). The CDR3 sequence: CSASFIGSTDTQYF. The CDR3 DNA is TGCAGTGCTAGTTTCATAGGGAGCACAGATACGCAGTATTTT.

This clonotype was recorded a few times. The genes are TRBV5-1 and TRBJ1-2; 8 nucleotides line up with TRBD1. The trim removed 0 bases at V and 8 bases at J, leaving 9 bases unmatched. The CDR3 length is 15 residues. Germline V gene lookup returns CDR1 SGHRS and CDR2 YFSETQ. The CDR3 coding sequence is TGCGCCAGCAGCTTGGCAGGGGGCGAGATTGGCGGCTACACCTTC. Amino acid sequence: CASSLAGGEIGGYTF.

A few counts support this clonotype. The chain uses TRBV6-5 and TRBJ2-3; D possibly corresponds to TRBD1 (6 bases). The CDR3 has 17 amino acids. The germline gives CDR1 MNHEY, CDR2 SVGAGI. Trimming removed 2 bases from V and 3 bases from J, with 18 bases in between. The chain's CDR3 is CASSYEKPGHGTDTQYF. The CDR3 nucleotides read TGTGCCAGCAGTTACGAGAAACCGGGACACGGAACAGATACGCAGTATTTT.

This chain connects TRBV5-1 to TRBJ1-2; TRBD1 matches at 8 bases. This CDR3 is built from 15 residues. Germline V gene lookup returns CDR1 SGHRS and CDR2 YFSETQ. V lost 1 base and J lost 4; bases outside the gene matches: 6. The CDR3 sequence: CASSLNSGQGYGYTF. The CDR3 nucleotides read TGCGCCAGCAGCTTGAACTCCGGACAGGGCTATGGCTACACCTTC.